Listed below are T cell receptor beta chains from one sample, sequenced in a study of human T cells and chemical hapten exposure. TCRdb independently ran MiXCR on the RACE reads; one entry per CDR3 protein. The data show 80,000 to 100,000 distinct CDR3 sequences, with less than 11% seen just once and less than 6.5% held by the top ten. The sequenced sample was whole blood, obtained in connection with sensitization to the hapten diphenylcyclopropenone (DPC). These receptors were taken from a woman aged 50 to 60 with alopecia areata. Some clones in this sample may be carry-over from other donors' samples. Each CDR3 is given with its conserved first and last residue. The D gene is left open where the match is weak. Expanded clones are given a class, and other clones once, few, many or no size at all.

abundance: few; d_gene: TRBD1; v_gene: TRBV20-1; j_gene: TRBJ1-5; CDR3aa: CSAGQGYSNQPQHF; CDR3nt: TGCAGTGCGGGACAGGGTTATAGCAATCAGCCCCAGCATTTT
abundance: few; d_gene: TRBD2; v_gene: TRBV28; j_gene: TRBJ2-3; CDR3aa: CASSSWGLAEGPGTQYF; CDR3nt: TGTGCCAGCAGTTCGTGGGGACTAGCGGAAGGCCCTGGGACGCAGTATTTT
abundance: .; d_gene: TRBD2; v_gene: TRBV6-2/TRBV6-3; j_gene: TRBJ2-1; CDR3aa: CASTWLAVRVGQFF; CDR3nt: TGTGCCAGCACTTGGCTAGCGGTCCGTGTAGGGCAGTTCTTC
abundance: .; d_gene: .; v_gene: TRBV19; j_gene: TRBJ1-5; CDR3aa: CASSPLHAPYQPQHF; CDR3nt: TGTGCCAGTAGTCCTCTTCACGCGCCCTATCAGCCCCAGCATTTT
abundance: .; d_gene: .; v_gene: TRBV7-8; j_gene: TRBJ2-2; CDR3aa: CASSPQLEGGTGELFF; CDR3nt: TGTGCCAGCAGCCCACAGCTGGAAGGAGGCACCGGGGAGCTGTTTTTT
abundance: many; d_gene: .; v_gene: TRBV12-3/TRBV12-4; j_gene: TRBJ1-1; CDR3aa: CASSDAIAVKGTEAFF; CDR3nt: TGTGCCAGCAGTGATGCTATCGCGGTGAAGGGCACTGAAGCTTTCTTT
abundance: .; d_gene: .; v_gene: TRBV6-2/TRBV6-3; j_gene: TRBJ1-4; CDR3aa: CASSTGTEKLFF; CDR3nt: TGTGCCAGCAGTACGGGGACTGAAAAACTGTTTTTT
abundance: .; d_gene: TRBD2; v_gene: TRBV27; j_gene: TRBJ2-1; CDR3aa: CASRPITSGRAYNEQFF; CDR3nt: TGTGCCAGCAGACCTATAACTAGCGGGAGGGCCTACAATGAGCAGTTCTTC
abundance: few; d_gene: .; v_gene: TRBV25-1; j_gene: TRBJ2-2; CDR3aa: CASSKYPNTGELFF; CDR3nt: TGTGCCAGCAGTAAATATCCGAACACCGGGGAGCTGTTTTTT
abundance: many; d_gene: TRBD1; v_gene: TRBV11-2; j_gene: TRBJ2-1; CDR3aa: CASSFRTGGRSSNWNEQFF; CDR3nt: TGTGCCAGCAGCTTCAGGACAGGGGGTCGTTCGAGCAACTGGAATGAGCAGTTCTTC
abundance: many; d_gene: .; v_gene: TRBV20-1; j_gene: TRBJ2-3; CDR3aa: CSASYSGSDTQYF; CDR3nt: TGCAGTGCTAGCTACTCGGGGTCAGATACGCAGTATTTT
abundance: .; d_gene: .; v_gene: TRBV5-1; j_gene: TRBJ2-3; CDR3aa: CATSPKRDTTDTQYF; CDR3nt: TGCGCAACCAGCCCCAAGCGGGACACCACAGATACGCAGTATTTT
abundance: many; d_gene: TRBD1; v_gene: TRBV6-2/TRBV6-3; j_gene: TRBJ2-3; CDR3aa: CASIGGQGRRKSTDTQYF; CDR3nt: TGTGCCAGCATCGGTGGACAGGGGCGGCGGAAGAGCACAGATACGCAGTATTTT
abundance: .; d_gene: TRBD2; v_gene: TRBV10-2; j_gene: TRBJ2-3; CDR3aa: CASRGREGSGTDTQYF; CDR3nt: TGCGCCAGCAGGGGGCGGGAGGGATCTGGCACAGATACGCAGTATTTT
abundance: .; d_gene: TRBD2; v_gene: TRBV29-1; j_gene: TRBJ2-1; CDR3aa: CSVSGRAYNEQFF; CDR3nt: TGCAGCGTGAGCGGGAGGGCCTACAATGAGCAGTTCTTC
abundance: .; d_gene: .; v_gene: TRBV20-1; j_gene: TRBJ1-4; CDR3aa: CSARDSRSTNEKLFF; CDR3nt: TGCAGTGCTAGAGATTCGAGATCAACTAATGAAAAACTGTTTTTT
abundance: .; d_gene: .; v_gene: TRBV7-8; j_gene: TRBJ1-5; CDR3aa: CASSLAGNSGAGNQPQHF; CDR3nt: TGTGCCAGCAGCTTGGCAGGGAATTCGGGGGCTGGCAATCAGCCCCAGCATTTT
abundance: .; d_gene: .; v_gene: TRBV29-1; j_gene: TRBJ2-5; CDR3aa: CSVGGTGGETQYF; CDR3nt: TGCAGCGTCGGGGGAACAGGTGGGGAGACCCAGTACTTC
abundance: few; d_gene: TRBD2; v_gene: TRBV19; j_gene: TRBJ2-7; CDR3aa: CASRTAGAGVYEQYF; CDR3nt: TGTGCCAGTAGAACGGCTGGTGCGGGGGTCTACGAGCAGTACTTC
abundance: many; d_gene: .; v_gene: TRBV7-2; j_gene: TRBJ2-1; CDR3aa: CASSPIDEQFF; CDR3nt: TGTGCCAGCAGCCCCATTGATGAGCAGTTCTTC
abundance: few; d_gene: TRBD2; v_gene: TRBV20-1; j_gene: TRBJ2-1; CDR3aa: CSADPGLANYNEQFF; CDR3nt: TGCAGTGCTGATCCGGGACTAGCGAACTACAATGAGCAGTTCTTC
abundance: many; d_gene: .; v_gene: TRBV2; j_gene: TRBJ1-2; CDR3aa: CASSDEQTYGYTF; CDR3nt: TGTGCCAGCAGTGATGAACAGACCTATGGCTACACCTTC
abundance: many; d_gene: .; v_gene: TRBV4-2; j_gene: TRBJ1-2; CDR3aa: CASSPLYRFNYGYTF; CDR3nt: TGTGCCAGCAGCCCATTATACAGGTTTAACTATGGCTACACCTTC
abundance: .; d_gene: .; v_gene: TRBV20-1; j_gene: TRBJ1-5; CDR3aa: CSVRDIGQPQHF; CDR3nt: TGCAGTGTCCGGGACATAGGACAGCCCCAGCATTTT
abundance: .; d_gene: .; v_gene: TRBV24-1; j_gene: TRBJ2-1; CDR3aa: CATSDEAGNNYNEQFF; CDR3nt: TGTGCCACCAGTGATGAGGCAGGGAATAACTACAATGAGCAGTTCTTC
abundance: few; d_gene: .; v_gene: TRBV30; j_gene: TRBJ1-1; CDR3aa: CAWSQQANTEAFF; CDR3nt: TGTGCCTGGAGTCAGCAGGCGAACACTGAAGCTTTCTTT
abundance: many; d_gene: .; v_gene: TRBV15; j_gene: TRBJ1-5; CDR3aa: CATSRDGWVHQPQHF; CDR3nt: TGTGCCACCAGCAGAGATGGGTGGGTACATCAGCCCCAGCATTTT
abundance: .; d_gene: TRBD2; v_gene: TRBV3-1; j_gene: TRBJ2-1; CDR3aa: CASSQGLAGNEQFF; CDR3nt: TGTGCCAGCAGCCAAGGCCTAGCGGGAAATGAGCAGTTCTTC
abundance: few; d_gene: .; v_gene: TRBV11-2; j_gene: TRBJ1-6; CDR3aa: CASSLDGQRYSPLHF; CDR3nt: TGTGCCAGCAGCTTAGATGGACAGCGATATTCACCCCTCCACTTT
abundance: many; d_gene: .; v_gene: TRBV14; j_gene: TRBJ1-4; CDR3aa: CASSQGLLQGNRATNEKLFF; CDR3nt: TGTGCCAGCAGCCAGGGACTACTTCAGGGGAACAGGGCAACTAATGAAAAACTGTTTTTT
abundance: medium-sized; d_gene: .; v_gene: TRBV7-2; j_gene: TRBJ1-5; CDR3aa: CASSFSGYGNQPQHF; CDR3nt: TGTGCCAGCAGCTTTTCAGGGTATGGCAATCAGCCCCAGCATTTT
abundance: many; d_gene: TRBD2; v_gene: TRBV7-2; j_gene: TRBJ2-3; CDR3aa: CASSLTSGRAGGGTDTQYF; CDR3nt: TGTGCCAGCAGCTTGACTAGCGGGAGGGCCGGTGGAGGGACAGATACGCAGTATTTT
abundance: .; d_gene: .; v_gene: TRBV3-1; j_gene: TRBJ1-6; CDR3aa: CASSHREDSPLHF; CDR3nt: TGTGCCAGCAGCCACCGGGAGGATTCACCCCTCCACTTT
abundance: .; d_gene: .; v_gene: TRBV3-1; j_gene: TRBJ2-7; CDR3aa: CASSQVSATYEQYF; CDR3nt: TGTGCCAGCAGCCAAGTAAGCGCCACCTACGAGCAGTACTTC
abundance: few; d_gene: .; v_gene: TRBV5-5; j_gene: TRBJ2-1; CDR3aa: CASSLLPGDNEQFF; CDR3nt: TGTGCCAGCAGCCTCCTGCCGGGAGACAATGAGCAGTTCTTC
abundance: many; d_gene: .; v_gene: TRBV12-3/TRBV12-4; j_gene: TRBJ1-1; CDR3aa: CASSLKGRTEAFF; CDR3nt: TGTGCCAGCAGTTTAAAGGGACGCACTGAAGCTTTCTTT
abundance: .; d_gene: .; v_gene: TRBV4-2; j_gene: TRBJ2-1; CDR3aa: CASSQDGSYNEQFF; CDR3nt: TGTGCCAGCAGCCAAGACGGGAGCTACAATGAGCAGTTCTTC
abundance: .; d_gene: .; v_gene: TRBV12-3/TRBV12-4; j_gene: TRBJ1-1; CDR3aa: CASSLVVETSTEAFF; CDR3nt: TGTGCCAGCAGTTTGGTGGTTGAGACTAGCACTGAAGCTTTCTTT
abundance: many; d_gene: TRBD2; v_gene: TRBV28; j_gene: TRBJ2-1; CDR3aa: CASIGSGSGSYNEQFF; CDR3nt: TGTGCCAGCATTGGTAGCGGGAGTGGTTCCTACAATGAGCAGTTCTTC
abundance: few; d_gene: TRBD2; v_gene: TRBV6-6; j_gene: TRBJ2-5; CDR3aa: CASSYRLAGGPGLETQYF; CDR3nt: TGTGCCAGCAGTTATCGACTAGCGGGAGGGCCGGGCTTAGAGACCCAGTACTTC
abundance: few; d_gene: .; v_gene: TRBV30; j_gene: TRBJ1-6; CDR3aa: CAWRAGQGISPLHF; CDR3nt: TGTGCCTGGAGGGCAGGTCAGGGTATTTCACCCCTCCACTTT
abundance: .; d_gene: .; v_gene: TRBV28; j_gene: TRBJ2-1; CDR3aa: CASSSLGRDSYNEQFF; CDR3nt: TGTGCCAGCAGTTCCCTCGGCAGGGACTCCTACAATGAGCAGTTCTTC
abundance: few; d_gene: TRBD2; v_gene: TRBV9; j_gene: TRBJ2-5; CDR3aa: CASGRGFQETQYF; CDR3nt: TGTGCCAGCGGGAGGGGCTTCCAAGAGACCCAGTACTTC
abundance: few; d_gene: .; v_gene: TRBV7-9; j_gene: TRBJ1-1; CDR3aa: CASSLERGLEAFF; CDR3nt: TGTGCCAGCAGCTTAGAAAGGGGTCTAGAAGCTTTCTTT
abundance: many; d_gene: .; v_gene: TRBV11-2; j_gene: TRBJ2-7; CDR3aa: CASSLRRAYEQYF; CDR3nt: TGTGCCAGCAGCTTGCGGAGGGCCTACGAGCAGTACTTC
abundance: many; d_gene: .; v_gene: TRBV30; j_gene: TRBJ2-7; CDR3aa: CAWRLRASSYEQYF; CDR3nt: TGTGCCTGGAGGTTGCGGGCGAGCTCCTACGAGCAGTACTTC